The clone carrying this T cell receptor beta chain has more than one count but fewer than ten. TCR sequencing used cDNA made by reverse transcription of extracted RNA. Here immunoSEQ multiplex PCR was the method, and the copy in TCRdb shows in-frame clones only, minus some. Of over 100,000 clones listed, about 50% are singletons. The data stem from a study of CD8+ T cells in alopecia areata. Treatment described: oral pan-JAK inhibitor, 5-10 mg twice daily. The V end lost 0 bases, the J end lost 2 bases, and 11 bases lay between the germline ends. This CDR3 contains 15 residues. Germline values: CDR1 SGHRS, CDR2 YFSETQ.

The V and J genes are TRBV5-1 and TRBJ1-2; D is uncertain. The TCR sequence derives from a human donor with alopecia areata. This specimen consisted of CD4+ T cells sorted from blood, obtained at week 4, from a patient treated with tofacitinib. Written as DNA, the CDR3 is TGCGCCAGCAGCTTGGGGGCGGCATCAAACTATGGCTACACCTTC. Its translation is CASSLGAASNYGYTF.